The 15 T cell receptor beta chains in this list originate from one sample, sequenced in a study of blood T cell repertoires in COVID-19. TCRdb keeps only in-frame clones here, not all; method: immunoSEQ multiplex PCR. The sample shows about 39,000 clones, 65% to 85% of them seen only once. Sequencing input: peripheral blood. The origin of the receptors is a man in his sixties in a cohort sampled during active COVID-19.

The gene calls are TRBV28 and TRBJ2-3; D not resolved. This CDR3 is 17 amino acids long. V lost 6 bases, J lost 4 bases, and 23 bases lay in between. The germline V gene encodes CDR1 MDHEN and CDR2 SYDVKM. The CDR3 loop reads CASSRIRQGRPSDTQYF. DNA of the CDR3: TGTGCCAGCAGCCGAATTCGACAAGGTCGTCCGTCAGATACGCAGTATTTT.

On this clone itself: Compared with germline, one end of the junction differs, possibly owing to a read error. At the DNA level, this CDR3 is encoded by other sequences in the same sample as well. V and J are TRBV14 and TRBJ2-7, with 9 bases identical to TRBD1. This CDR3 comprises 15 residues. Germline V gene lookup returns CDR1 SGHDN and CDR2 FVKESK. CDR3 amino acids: CASKGGTGRTYEQYF. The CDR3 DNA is TGTGCTAGCAAGGGAGGGACAGGGAGGACCTACGAGCAGTACTTC.

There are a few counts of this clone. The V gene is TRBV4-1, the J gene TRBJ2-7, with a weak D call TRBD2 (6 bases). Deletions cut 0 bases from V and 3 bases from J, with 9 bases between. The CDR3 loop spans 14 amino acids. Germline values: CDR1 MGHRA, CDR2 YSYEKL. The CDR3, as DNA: TGCGCCAGCAGCCAAGACGGGGGTCTCTACGAGCAGTACTTC. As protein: CASSQDGGLYEQYF.

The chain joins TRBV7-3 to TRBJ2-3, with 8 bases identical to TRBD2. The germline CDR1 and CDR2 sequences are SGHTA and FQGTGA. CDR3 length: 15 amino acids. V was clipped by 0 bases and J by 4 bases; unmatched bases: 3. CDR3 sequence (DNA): TGTGCCAGCAGCTTAACAGCGGGAGTTGCAGATACGCAGTATTTT. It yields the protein CASSLTAGVADTQYF.

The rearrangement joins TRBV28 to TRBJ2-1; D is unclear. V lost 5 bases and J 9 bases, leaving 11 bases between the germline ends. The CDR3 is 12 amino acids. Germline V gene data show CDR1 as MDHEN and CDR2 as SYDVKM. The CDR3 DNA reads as TGTGCCAGCAGTCTCTCTATAACTGAGCAGTTCTTC. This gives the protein CASSLSITEQFF.

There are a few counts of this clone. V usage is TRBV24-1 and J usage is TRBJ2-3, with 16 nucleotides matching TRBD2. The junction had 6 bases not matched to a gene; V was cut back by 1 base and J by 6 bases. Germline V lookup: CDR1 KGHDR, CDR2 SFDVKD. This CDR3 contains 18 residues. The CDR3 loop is CATSDLTGLAGGQDTQYF. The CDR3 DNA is TGTGCCACCAGTGATTTAACGGGACTAGCGGGAGGGCAGGATACGCAGTATTTT.

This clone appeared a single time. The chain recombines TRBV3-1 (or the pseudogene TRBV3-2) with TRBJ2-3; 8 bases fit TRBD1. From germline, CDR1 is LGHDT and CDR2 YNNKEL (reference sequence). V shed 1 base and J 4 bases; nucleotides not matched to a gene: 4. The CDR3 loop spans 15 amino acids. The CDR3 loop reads CASSQGTGYPDTQYF. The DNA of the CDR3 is TGTGCCAGCAGCCAAGGGACAGGGTATCCAGATACGCAGTATTTT.

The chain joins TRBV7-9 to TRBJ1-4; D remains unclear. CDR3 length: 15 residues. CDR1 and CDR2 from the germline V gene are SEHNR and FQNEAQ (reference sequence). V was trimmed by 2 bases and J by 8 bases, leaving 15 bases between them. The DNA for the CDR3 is TGTGCCAGCAGCTTAAACCTTCGAGGAGAAGAAAAACTGTTTTTT. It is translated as CASSLNLRGEEKLFF.

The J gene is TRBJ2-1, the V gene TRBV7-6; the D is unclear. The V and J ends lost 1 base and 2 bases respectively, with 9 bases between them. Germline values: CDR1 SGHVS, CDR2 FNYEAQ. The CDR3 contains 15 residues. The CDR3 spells CASSLGVNPYNEQFF. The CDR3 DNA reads TGTGCCAGCAGCTTAGGCGTTAACCCCTACAATGAGCAGTTCTTC.

CDR3 sequence (DNA): TGTGCCAGCAGCTTATGGGCTAGCGGTTACAATGAGCAGTTCTTC. Its protein product is CASSLWASGYNEQFF. The V and J genes are TRBV7-6 and TRBJ2-1; 7 bases agree with TRBD2. V gave up 2 bases and J gave up 4 bases; unmatched junction bases: 5. The CDR3 contains 15 residues. From germline, CDR1 is SGHVS and CDR2 FNYEAQ.

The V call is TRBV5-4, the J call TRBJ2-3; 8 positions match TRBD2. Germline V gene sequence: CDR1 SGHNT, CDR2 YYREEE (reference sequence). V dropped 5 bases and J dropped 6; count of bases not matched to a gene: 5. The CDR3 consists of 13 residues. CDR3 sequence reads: CASRRGGRDTQYF. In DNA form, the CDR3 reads TGTGCCAGCAGACGGGGCGGGAGGGATACGCAGTATTTT.

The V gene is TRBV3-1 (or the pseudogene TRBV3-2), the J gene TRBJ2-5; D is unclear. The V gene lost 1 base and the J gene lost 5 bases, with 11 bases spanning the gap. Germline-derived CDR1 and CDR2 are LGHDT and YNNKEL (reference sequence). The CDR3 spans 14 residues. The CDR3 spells CASSQAGSPETQYF. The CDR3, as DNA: TGTGCCAGCAGCCAAGCCGGTAGCCCTGAGACCCAGTACTTC.

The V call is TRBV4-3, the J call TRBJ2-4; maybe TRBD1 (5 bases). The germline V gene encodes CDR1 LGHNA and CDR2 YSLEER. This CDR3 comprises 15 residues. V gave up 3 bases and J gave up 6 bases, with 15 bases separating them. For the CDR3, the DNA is TGCGCCAGCAGCCAGACAGCCACAACCCTAAACATTCAGTACTTC. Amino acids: CASSQTATTLNIQYF.

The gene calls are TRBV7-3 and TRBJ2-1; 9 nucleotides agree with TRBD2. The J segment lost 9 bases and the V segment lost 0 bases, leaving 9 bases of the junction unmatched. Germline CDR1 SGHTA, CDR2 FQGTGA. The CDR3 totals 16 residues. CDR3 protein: CASSLTLSGRMGEQFF. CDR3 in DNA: TGTGCCAGCAGCTTAACGTTGAGCGGGAGGATGGGTGAGCAGTTCTTC.

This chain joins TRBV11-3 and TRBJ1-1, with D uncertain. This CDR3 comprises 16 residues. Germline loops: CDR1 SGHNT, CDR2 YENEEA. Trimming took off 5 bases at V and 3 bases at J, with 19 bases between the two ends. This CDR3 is CASSPGGWEMDTEAFF. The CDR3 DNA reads TGTGCCAGCAGCCCCGGCGGTTGGGAGATGGACACTGAAGCTTTCTTT.